Following are 16 T cell receptor beta chains from one sample sequenced in a study of T-cell reconstitution after alpha-beta-depleted transplantation in children. Library preparation (for TCRbeta) was performed with unique molecular identifiers. TCRdb analysed the PCR reads with MiXCR anew, one entry per CDR3 protein. The profile covers under 250,000 distinct CDR3 sequences, with approximately 15% appearing a single time and about two fifths taken by the ten largest. The input for sequencing was PBMCs, mostly from graft donor cells, taken 360 days after TCRalphabeta/CD19-depleted stem cell transplant. All receptors come from a male patient aged 2 to 9 who had a stem cell transplant for acute lymphoblastic leukemia, so the T cells may come from the graft donor.

The table lists this clonotype with a few counts. This chain uses TRBV29-1 with TRBJ2-3, with D possibly matching TRBD1 (6 bases). V was shortened by 0 bases and J by 3 bases, with 13 bases between the two germline ends. The CDR3 length is 15 residues. Germline V gene data show CDR1 as SQVTM and CDR2 as ANQGSEA. The DNA of the CDR3 is TGCAGCGTTGAAGAGGGGAACAGGGTGACAGATACGCAGTATTTT. It yields the protein CSVEEGNRVTDTQYF.

The sample holds a few counts of this clonotype. This rearrangement joins TRBV29-1 to TRBJ1-2; D unclear. The CDR3 length is 16 residues. Trimming took 1 base from V and 4 from J, leaving 19 bases between them. Germline CDR1 and CDR2: SQVTM and ANQGSEA. CDR3 amino acids: CSVEGSDSLPPYGYTF. CDR3 nucleotides: TGCAGCGTTGAAGGATCCGACTCCCTTCCCCCCTATGGCTACACCTTC.

This chain connects TRBV28 to TRBJ2-5, with 12 bases that match TRBD2. V gave up 5 bases and J gave up 4 bases; unmatched junction bases: 5. CDR3 length: 15 amino acids. From germline, CDR1 is MDHEN and CDR2 SYDVKM. The CDR3 region has the DNA TGTGCCAGCAGTAGGACTAGCGGGGTCCCAGAGACCCAGTACTTC. This encodes CASSRTSGVPETQYF.

The CDR3 nucleotides read TGCAGTGCAAGGACGGAAAACTATGGCTACACCTTC. Protein: CSARTENYGYTF. The chain uses TRBV20-1 and TRBJ1-2; D gene uncertain. This CDR3 has 12 amino acids. Germline V lookup: CDR1 DFQATT, CDR2 SNEGSKA (reference sequence). The ends were cut back, 6 bases at V and 2 bases at J, with 10 bases in the middle.

This clonotype has just a few counts. The rearrangement uses TRBV4-2 and TRBJ2-7; 10 bases are shared with TRBD2. Germline V gene data show CDR1 as LGHNA and CDR2 as YNFKEQ. This CDR3 spans 16 amino acids. With 0 bases clipped from V and 4 bases from J, the junction kept 6 bases outside the gene matches. The CDR3 DNA sequence: TGTGCCAGCAGCCAAGAAACAGCGGGGGGGATTTACGAGCAGTACTTC. Its translation is CASSQETAGGIYEQYF.

The chain couples TRBV19 to TRBJ1-5, with a possible D match to TRBD1 (5 bases). The ends were cut back, 7 bases at V and 4 bases at J, with 20 bases in the middle. Germline CDR1 LNHDA, CDR2 SQIVND (reference sequence). The CDR3 has 16 residues. As DNA, the CDR3 is TGTGCCAGTATCCTCCGAGGGGCAATCGGGAATCAGCCCCAGCATTTT. It encodes CASILRGAIGNQPQHF.

The V call is TRBV5-1, the J call TRBJ1-5; D call uncertain. The germline V and J ends were trimmed by 0 bases and 7 bases, with 11 bases remaining between them. The germline CDR1 and CDR2 sequences are SGHRS and YFSETQ. This CDR3 region has 14 residues. Here the CDR3 reads CASSLAIPGQPQHF. CDR3 in DNA: TGCGCCAGCAGCTTGGCCATTCCGGGCCAGCCCCAGCATTTT.

V gene TRBV28 combines with J gene TRBJ1-2; D not certain. V lost 2 bases and J 1 base, leaving 8 bases between the germline ends. This CDR3 has 14 residues. The germline gives CDR1 MDHEN, CDR2 SYDVKM. Here the CDR3 reads CASSLMIGNYGYTF. CDR3 DNA sequence: TGTGCCAGCAGTTTAATGATCGGTAACTATGGCTACACCTTC.

This chain links TRBV15 with TRBJ1-1; the match to TRBD1 covers 9 bases. CDR1 LNHNV and CDR2 YYDKDF come from the germline V gene (reference sequence). V lost 3 bases to trimming and J lost 4 bases; unmatched junction nucleotides: 6. The CDR3 runs to 15 residues. The CDR3 region is CATSSGDRDPTEAFF. DNA for the CDR3: TGTGCCACCAGCAGTGGGGACAGGGATCCCACTGAAGCTTTCTTT.

This clonotype came up a few times. The V gene is TRBV20-1, the J gene TRBJ1-4; TRBD1 might be the D (6 bases). This CDR3 is 14 amino acids long. The germline V gene encodes CDR1 DFQATT and CDR2 SNEGSKA (reference sequence). V lost 1 base to trimming and J lost 7 bases, with 13 bases between them. The CDR3 region has the DNA TGCAGTGCTAGAGGTCTCCGGGGGCTTGAAAAACTGTTTTTT. This gives the protein CSARGLRGLEKLFF.

The chain is built from TRBV5-1 and TRBJ2-2; 10 bases fit TRBD2. Losses at the gene ends were 6 bases for V and 0 bases for J; bases not matched to a gene: 5. Germline CDR1 SGHRS, CDR2 YFSETQ. The CDR3 loop spans 16 amino acids. The CDR3 region has the DNA TGCGCCAGCAAACTAGCGGGGCCCGCGAACACCGGGGAGCTGTTTTTT. It translates to CASKLAGPANTGELFF.

The rearrangement uses TRBV13 and TRBJ2-7; D possibly matches TRBD1 or TRBD2 (5 bases each). The V gene lost 4 bases and the J gene lost 2 bases, with 12 bases spanning the gap. Per the germline V gene, CDR1 is PRHDT and CDR2 is FYEKMQ (reference sequence). The CDR3 is 14 residues long. This chain's CDR3 is CASSYGTGTYEQYF. CDR3 sequence (DNA): TGTGCCAGCAGCTATGGGACGGGTACCTACGAGCAGTACTTC.

This clonotype has just a few counts. The rearrangement links TRBV7-8 to TRBJ1-6; the D gene is possibly TRBD1 (6 bases). CDR3 length: 15 amino acids. V lost 1 base and J lost 5, with 9 bases in between. CDR1 and CDR2 (germline): SGHVS, FQNEAQ. In DNA, the CDR3 is TGTGCCAGCAGCTTAGTAGGACAGAATAATTCACCCCTCCACTTT. It is translated as CASSLVGQNNSPLHF. Drawing the rest from reference TRBV7-8 and TRBJ1-6, the complete variable domain is GAGVSQSPRYKVAKRGQDVALRCDPISGHVSLFWYQQALGQGPEFLTYFQNEAQLDKSGLPSDRFFAERPEGSVSTLKIQRTQQEDSAVYLCASSLVGQNNSPLHFGNGTRLTVT.

The CDR3 nucleotides read TGTGCCAGCAGCCAGAGTTTACAATCACCCCTCCACTTT. The encoded protein is CASSQSLQSPLHF. The chain uses TRBV3-1 and TRBJ1-6; D call uncertain. The CDR3 consists of 13 residues. Per the germline V gene, CDR1 is LGHDT and CDR2 is YNNKEL (reference sequence). V lost 3 bases, J lost 10 bases, and 10 bases lay in between.

This clonotype came up a few times. The V and J genes are TRBV14 and TRBJ1-1, with 11 nucleotides matching TRBD1. Germline V gene data show CDR1 as SGHDN and CDR2 as FVKESK. The V and J ends lost 4 bases and 1 base, in that order; junction bases with no gene match: 5. This CDR3 region has 16 residues. In DNA, the CDR3 is TGTGCCAGCAGCCTTCGGACAGGGGGCCAGAACACTGAAGCTTTCTTT. Amino acids: CASSLRTGGQNTEAFF.

This clonotype was recorded a few times. The V gene is TRBV6-5, the J gene TRBJ2-3; 11 nucleotides align to TRBD1. Trimming at V came to 2 bases and at J to 4 bases, leaving 8 bases not matched to a gene. This CDR3 contains 17 residues. The germline V gene encodes CDR1 MNHEY and CDR2 SVGAGI. CDR3 protein: CASSYGAGTGGSDTQYF. As DNA, the CDR3 is TGTGCCAGCAGTTACGGGGCCGGGACAGGGGGATCAGATACGCAGTATTTT.